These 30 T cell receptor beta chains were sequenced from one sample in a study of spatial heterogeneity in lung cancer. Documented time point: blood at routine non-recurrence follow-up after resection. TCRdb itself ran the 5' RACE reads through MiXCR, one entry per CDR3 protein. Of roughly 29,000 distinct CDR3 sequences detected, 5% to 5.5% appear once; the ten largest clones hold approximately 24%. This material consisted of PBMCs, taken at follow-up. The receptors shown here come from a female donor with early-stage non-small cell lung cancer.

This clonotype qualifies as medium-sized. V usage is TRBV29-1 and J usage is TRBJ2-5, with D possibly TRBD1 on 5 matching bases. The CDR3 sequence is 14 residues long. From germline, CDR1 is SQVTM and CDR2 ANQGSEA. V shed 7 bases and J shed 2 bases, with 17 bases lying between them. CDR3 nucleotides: TGCAGCGCTTGGGGTATGGACATTCAAGAGACCCAGTACTTC. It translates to CSAWGMDIQETQYF.

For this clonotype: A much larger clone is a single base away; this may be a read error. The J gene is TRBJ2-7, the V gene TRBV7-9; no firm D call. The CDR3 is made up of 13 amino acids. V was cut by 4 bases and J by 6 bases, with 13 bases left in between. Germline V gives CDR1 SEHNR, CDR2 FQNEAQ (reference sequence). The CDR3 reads CASSWAAVGEQYF. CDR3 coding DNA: TGTGCCAGCAGCTGGGCGGCCGTGGGCGAGCAGTACTTC.

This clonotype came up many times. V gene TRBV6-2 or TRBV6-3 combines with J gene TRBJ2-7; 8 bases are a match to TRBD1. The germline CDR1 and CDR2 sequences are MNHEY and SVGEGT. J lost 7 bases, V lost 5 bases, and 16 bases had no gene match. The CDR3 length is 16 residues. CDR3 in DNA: TGTGCCAGCAGTGAACCCTCCGGGACAGGATCTGGGGAGCAGTACTTC. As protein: CASSEPSGTGSGEQYF.

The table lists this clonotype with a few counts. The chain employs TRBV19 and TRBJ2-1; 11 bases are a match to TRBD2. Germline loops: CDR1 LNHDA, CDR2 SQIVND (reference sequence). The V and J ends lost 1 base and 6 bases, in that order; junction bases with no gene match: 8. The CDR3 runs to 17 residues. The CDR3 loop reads CASSIAPTSGAGNEQFF. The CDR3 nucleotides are TGTGCCAGTAGTATAGCCCCGACTAGCGGGGCCGGCAATGAGCAGTTCTTC.

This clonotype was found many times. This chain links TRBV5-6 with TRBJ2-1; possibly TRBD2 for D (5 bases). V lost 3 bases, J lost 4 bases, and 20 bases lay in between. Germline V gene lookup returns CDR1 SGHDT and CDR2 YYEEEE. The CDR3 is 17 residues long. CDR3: CASSSPGPGGPYNEQFF. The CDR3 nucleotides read TGTGCCAGCAGCTCCCCGGGCCCTGGAGGCCCGTACAATGAGCAGTTCTTC.

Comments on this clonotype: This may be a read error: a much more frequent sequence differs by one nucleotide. The CDR3: CASSSAGVALETQYF. The CDR3 DNA sequence: TGTGCCAGCAGTTCCGCAGGGGTGGCCCTAGAGACCCAGTACTTC. The chain has TRBV6-2 or TRBV6-3 and TRBJ2-5; D possibly corresponds to TRBD1 (6 bases). CDR3 length equals 15 residues. Germline V gene lookup returns CDR1 MNHEY and CDR2 SVGEGT. Between the trimmed V and J ends, which lost 4 bases and 4 bases, there was a span of 16 bases.

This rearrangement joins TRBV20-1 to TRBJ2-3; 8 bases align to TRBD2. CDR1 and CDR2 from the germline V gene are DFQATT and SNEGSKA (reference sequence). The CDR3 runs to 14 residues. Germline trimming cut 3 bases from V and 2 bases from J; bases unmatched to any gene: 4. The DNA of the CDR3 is TGCAGTGCTAGTATCGGGGGGGCCACAGATACGCAGTATTTT. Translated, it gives CSASIGGATDTQYF.

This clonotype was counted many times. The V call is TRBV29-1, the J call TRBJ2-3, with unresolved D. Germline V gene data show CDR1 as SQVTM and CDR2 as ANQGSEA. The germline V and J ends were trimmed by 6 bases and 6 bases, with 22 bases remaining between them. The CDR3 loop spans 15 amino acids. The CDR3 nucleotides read TGCAGCGTGGACGGAACGCAGACGGAAGCCGATACGCAGTATTTT. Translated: CSVDGTQTEADTQYF.

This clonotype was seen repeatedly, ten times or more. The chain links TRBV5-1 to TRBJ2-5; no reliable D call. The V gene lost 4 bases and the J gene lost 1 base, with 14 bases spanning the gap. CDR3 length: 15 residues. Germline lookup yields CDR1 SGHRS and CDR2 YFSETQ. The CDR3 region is CASSQQEPVQETQYF. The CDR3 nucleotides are TGCGCCAGCAGCCAGCAAGAGCCAGTCCAAGAGACCCAGTACTTC.

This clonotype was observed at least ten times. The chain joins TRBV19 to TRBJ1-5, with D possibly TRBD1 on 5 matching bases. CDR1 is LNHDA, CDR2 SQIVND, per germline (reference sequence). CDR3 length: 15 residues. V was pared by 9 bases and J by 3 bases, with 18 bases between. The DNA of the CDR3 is TGTGCCAGCAGCCCCGGGACGGAAGACAATCAGCCCCAGCATTTT. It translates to CASSPGTEDNQPQHF. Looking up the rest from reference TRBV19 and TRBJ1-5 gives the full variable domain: DGGITQSPKYLFRKEGQNVTLSCEQNLNHDAMYWYRQDPGQGLRLIYYSQIVNDFQKGDIAEGYSVSREKKESFPLTVTSAQKNPTAFYLCASSPGTEDNQPQHFGDGTRLSIL.

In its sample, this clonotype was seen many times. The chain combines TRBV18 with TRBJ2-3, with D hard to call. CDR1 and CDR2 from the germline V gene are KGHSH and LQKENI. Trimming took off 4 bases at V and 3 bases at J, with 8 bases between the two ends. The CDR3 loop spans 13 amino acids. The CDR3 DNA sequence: TGTGCCAGCTCACGTGGCGGAACAGATACGCAGTATTTT. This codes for CASSRGGTDTQYF.

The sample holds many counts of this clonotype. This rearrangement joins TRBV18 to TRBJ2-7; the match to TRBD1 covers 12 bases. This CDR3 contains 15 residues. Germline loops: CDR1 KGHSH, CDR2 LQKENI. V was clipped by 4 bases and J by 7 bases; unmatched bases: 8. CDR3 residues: CASSLSGTGGREQYF. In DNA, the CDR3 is TGTGCCAGCTCACTTTCCGGGACAGGGGGCAGGGAGCAGTACTTC.

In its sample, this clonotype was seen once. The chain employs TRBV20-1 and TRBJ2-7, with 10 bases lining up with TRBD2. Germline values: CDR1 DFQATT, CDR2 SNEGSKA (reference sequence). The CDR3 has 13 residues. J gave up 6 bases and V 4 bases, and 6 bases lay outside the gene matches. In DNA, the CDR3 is TGCAGTGCTATGGGGACTAGCGCATTCGAGCAGTACTTC. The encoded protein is CSAMGTSAFEQYF.

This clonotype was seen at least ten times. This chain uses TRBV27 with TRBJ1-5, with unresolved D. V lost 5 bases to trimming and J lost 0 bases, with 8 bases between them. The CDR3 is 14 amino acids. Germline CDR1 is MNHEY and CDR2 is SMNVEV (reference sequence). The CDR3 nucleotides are TGTGCCAGCAGTCCATACAGTAGCAATCAGCCCCAGCATTTT. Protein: CASSPYSSNQPQHF.

The CDR3 region is CSAKRGYEQYF. CDR3 nucleotides: TGCAGTGCTAAACGGGGATACGAGCAGTACTTC. This chain uses TRBV20-1 with TRBJ2-7; a weak D match, TRBD2 (5 bases). Trimming left V 4 bases short and J 4 bases short, with 8 bases between. The CDR3 loop spans 11 amino acids. The germline CDR1 and CDR2 sequences are DFQATT and SNEGSKA (reference sequence).

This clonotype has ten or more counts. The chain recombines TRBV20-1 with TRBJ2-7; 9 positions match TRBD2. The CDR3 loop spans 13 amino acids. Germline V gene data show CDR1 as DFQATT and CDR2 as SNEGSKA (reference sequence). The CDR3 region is CSAKGTSTYEQYF. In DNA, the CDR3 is TGCAGCGCGAAGGGGACTAGCACCTACGAGCAGTACTTC.

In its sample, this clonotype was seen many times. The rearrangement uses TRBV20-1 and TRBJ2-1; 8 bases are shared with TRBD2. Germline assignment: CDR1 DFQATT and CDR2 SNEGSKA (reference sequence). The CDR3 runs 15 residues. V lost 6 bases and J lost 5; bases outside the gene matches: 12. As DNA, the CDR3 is TGCAGTGCCGAAATTCTCAGCGGGAGAAACAATGAGCAGTTCTTC. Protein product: CSAEILSGRNNEQFF.

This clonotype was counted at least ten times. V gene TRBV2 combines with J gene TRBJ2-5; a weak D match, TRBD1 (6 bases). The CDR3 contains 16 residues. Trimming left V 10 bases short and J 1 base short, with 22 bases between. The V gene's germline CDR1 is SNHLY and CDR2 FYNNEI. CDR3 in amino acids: CATSRGPGGTQETQYF. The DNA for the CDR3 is TGTGCCACAAGCAGGGGCCCCGGAGGTACCCAAGAGACCCAGTACTTC. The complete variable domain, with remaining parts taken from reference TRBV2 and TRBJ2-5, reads EPEVTQTPSHQVTQMGQEVILRCVPISNHLYFYWYRQILGQKVEFLVSFYNNEISEKSEIFDDQFSVERPDGSNFTLKIRSTKLEDSAMYFCATSRGPGGTQETQYFGPGTRLLVL.

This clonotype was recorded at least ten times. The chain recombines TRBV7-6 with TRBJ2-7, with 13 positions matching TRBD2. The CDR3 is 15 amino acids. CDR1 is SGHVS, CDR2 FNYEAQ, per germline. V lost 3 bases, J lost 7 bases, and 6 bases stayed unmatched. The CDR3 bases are TGTGCCAGCAGCTTGGGGACTAGCGGGACGGGTGAGCAGTACTTC. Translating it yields CASSLGTSGTGEQYF.

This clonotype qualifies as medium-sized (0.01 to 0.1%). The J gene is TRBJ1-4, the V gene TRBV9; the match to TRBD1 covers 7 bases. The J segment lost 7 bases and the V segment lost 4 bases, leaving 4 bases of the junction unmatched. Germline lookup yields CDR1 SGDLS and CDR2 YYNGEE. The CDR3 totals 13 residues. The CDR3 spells CASSPQGREKLFF. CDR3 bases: TGTGCCAGCAGCCCACAGGGGCGTGAAAAACTGTTTTTT.

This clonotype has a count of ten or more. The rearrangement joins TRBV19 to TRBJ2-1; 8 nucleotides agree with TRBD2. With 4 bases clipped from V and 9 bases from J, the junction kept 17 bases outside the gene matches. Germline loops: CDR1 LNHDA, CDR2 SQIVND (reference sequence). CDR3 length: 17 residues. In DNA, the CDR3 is TGTGCCAGTAGTACACTCTTAGCGGGGAAGAGTATCAGTGAGCAGTTCTTC. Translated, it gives CASSTLLAGKSISEQFF.

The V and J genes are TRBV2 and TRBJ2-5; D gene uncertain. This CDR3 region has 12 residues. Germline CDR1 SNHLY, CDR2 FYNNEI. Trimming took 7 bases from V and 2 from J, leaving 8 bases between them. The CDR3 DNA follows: TGTGCCAGCATGGGCAGGCAAGAGACCCAGTACTTC. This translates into CASMGRQETQYF.

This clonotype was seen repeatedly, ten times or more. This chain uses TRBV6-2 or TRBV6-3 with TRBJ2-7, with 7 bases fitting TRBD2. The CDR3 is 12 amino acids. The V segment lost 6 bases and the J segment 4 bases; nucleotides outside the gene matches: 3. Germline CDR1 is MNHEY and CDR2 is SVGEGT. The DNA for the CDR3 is TGTGCCAGCAGCCCTAGCGGTTACGAGCAGTACTTC. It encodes CASSPSGYEQYF.

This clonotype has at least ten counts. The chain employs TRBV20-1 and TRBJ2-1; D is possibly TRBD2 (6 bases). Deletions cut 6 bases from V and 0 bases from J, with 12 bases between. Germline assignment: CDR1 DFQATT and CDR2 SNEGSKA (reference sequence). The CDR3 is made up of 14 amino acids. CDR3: CSAAGSSSYNEQFF. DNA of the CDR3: TGCAGTGCGGCGGGGTCGAGCTCCTACAATGAGCAGTTCTTC.

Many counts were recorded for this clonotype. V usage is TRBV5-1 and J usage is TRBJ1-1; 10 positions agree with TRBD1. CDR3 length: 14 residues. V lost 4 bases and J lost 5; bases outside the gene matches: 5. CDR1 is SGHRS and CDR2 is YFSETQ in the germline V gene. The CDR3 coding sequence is TGCGCCAGCAGCCCCAAGGACAGGGGGACTGAAGCTTTCTTT. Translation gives CASSPKDRGTEAFF.

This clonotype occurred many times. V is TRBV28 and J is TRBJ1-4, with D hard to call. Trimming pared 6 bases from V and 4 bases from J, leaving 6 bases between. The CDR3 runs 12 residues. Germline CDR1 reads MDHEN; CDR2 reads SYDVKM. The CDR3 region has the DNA TGTGCCAGCAGGGTTCGTAATGAAAAACTGTTTTTT. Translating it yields CASRVRNEKLFF.

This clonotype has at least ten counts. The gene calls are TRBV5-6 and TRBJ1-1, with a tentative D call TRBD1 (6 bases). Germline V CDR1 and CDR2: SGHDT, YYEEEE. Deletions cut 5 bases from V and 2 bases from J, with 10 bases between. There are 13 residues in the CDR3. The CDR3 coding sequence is TGTGCCAGCAGTCCGACAGGAAACACTGAAGCTTTCTTT. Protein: CASSPTGNTEAFF.

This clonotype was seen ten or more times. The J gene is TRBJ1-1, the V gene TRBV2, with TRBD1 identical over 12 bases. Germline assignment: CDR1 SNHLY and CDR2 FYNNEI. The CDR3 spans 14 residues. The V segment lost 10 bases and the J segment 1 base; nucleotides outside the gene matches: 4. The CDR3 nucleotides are TGTGCCACGGGACAGGGGGCGAAGAACACTGAAGCTTTCTTT. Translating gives CATGQGAKNTEAFF.

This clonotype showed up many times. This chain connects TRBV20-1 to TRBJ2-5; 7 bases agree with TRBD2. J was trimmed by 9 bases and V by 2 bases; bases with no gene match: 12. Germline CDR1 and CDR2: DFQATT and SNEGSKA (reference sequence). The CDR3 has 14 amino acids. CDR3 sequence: CSARPSGTIGSQYF. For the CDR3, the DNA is TGCAGTGCTAGACCGTCCGGGACTATTGGGTCCCAGTACTTC.

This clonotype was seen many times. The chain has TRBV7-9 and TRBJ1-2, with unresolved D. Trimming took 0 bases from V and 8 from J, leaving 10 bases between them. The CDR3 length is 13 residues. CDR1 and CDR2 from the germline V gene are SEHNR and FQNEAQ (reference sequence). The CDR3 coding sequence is TGTGCCAGCAGCTTAGCGGTGGAGGGAGGCTACACCTTC. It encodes CASSLAVEGGYTF.